These 25 T cell receptor beta chains came from one sample sequenced in a study of CD8 T cells in Susac syndrome. An input of about 0.45 to 1 ug of RNA was subjected to reverse transcription using random hexamers. TCRdb recomputed calls from the immunoSEQ multiplex PCR reads with MiXCR, one row per CDR3 protein. The sample carries some 130,000 distinct CDR3 sequences, approximately 94% recorded once. The sequenced material came from CD4+ T cells from PBMCs. Every receptor here comes from a human donor with multiple sclerosis.

V and J are TRBV7-9 and TRBJ2-2; 8 bases agree with TRBD1. The CDR3 has 15 amino acids. Germline V gene sequence: CDR1 SEHNR, CDR2 FQNEAQ (reference sequence). After removal of 4 bases from V and 2 bases from J, the junction contained 3 bases not matched to a gene. CDR3 amino acids: CASSSTGVNTGELFF. DNA for the CDR3: TGTGCCAGCAGCTCGACAGGGGTCAACACCGGGGAGCTGTTTTTT.

This clonotype has only a few counts. The chain links TRBV6-2 or TRBV6-3 to TRBJ2-5; tentatively, D is TRBD2 (6 bases). Germline CDR1 and CDR2: MNHEY and SVGEGT. This CDR3 is built from 14 residues. With 2 bases removed from V and 2 bases from J, the gap between germline ends came to 9 bases. CDR3 sequence: CASSYEDYQETQYF. CDR3 bases: TGTGCCAGCAGTTACGAGGACTATCAAGAGACCCAGTACTTC.

The chain combines TRBV20-1 with TRBJ2-2; 7 nucleotides agree with TRBD2. Germline loops: CDR1 DFQATT, CDR2 SNEGSKA (reference sequence). V shed 4 bases, J shed 5 bases, and the junction held 10 bases outside the gene matches. CDR3 length: 15 amino acids. The DNA of the CDR3 is TGCAGTGCTACAGACCCTAGCGGAGGGACCGGGGAGCTGTTTTTT. Its translation: CSATDPSGGTGELFF.

The CDR3 DNA reads TGTGCCAGCAGCGTAGCCCCCGGGGCTGGGGCCAACGTCCTGACTTTC. Translation: CASSVAPGAGANVLTF. The chain links TRBV9 to TRBJ2-6; D is possibly TRBD2 (5 bases). Trimming left V 0 bases short and J 2 bases short, with 9 bases between. The CDR3 is 16 amino acids. Germline CDR1 is SGDLS and CDR2 is YYNGEE.

V and J are TRBV24-1 and TRBJ2-5, with D unclear. Trimming left V 5 bases short and J 5 bases short, with 8 bases between. The germline gives CDR1 KGHDR, CDR2 SFDVKD. The CDR3 contains 12 residues. CDR3 coding DNA: TGTGCCACCAGTGCCCCTGGGGAGACCCAGTACTTC. The encoded protein is CATSAPGETQYF.

The chain employs TRBV18 and TRBJ2-1, with 12 positions matching TRBD2. There are 15 residues in the CDR3. CDR1 KGHSH and CDR2 LQKENI come from the germline V gene. V trimming: 5 bases; J trimming: 5 bases; junction bases outside the gene matches: 4. In nucleotides, the CDR3 is TGTGCCAGCTCATCGACTAGCGGGGGAGACAATGAGCAGTTCTTC. Encoded protein: CASSSTSGGDNEQFF. The entire variable domain, with the rest obtained from reference TRBV18 and TRBJ2-1, is as follows: NAGVMQNPRHLVRRRGQEARLRCSPMKGHSHVYWYRQLPEEGLKFMVYLQKENIIDESGMPKERFSAEFPKEGPSILRIQQVVRGDSAAYFCASSSTSGGDNEQFFGPGTRLTVL.

The chain carries TRBV4-1 and TRBJ1-2; D is unclear. Looked up from germline, CDR1 is MGHRA and CDR2 is YSYEKL. The CDR3 consists of 13 residues. Trimming left V 1 base short and J 5 bases short, with 8 bases between. The CDR3 DNA reads TGCGCCAGCAGCCAAGGAGACGGATATGGCTACACCTTC. As protein: CASSQGDGYGYTF.

The rearrangement joins TRBV7-9 to TRBJ1-5, with a weak D call TRBD1 (5 bases). Germline loops: CDR1 SEHNR, CDR2 FQNEAQ (reference sequence). The CDR3 runs 13 residues. V lost 1 base, J lost 5 bases, and 6 bases lay in between. The CDR3: CASSLVGDQPQHF. CDR3 DNA sequence: TGTGCCAGCAGCTTAGTAGGGGATCAGCCCCAGCATTTT.

This rearrangement joins TRBV18 to TRBJ2-7; weak D call: TRBD2 (6 bases). In germline, CDR1 is KGHSH, CDR2 LQKENI. The CDR3 loop spans 13 amino acids. V lost 3 bases and J 6 bases, leaving 12 bases between the germline ends. The CDR3 region has the DNA TGTGCCAGCTCACCCTGGAAGGGAGGCGAGCAGTACTTC. It codes for CASSPWKGGEQYF.

The V and J genes are TRBV29-1 and TRBJ1-2, with D unresolved. V lost 5 bases to trimming and J lost 6 bases, with 13 bases between them. Germline CDR1 SQVTM, CDR2 ANQGSEA. The CDR3 consists of 12 residues. The CDR3 protein is CSVSLSQHGYTF. For the CDR3, the DNA is TGCAGCGTTTCCCTCAGTCAACATGGCTACACCTTC.

This clonotype was found once. The V call is TRBV20-1, the J call TRBJ1-5; tentatively, D is TRBD1 (5 bases). This CDR3 has 14 amino acids. With 6 bases removed from V and 0 bases from J, the gap between germline ends came to 12 bases. From germline, CDR1 is DFQATT and CDR2 SNEGSKA (reference sequence). CDR3 in amino acids: CSAKEQVSNQPQHF. Here the CDR3 DNA reads TGCAGTGCGAAGGAACAGGTTAGCAATCAGCCCCAGCATTTT.

V is TRBV2 and J is TRBJ1-1; TRBD1 might be the D (6 bases). The V gene lost 8 bases and the J gene lost 5 bases, with 15 bases spanning the gap. Germline CDR1 reads SNHLY; CDR2 reads FYNNEI. The CDR3 consists of 13 residues. The CDR3 protein is CASYREGGTEAFF. The DNA for the CDR3 is TGTGCCAGCTACCGGGAGGGGGGGACTGAAGCTTTCTTT. The full variable domain, completed using reference TRBV2 and TRBJ1-1, is EPEVTQTPSHQVTQMGQEVILRCVPISNHLYFYWYRQILGQKVEFLVSFYNNEISEKSEIFDDQFSVERPDGSNFTLKIRSTKLEDSAMYFCASYREGGTEAFFGQGTRLTVV.

The V and J genes are TRBV20-1 and TRBJ2-7; D perhaps matches TRBD2 (5 bases). This CDR3 is 14 amino acids long. The V gene's germline CDR1 is DFQATT and CDR2 SNEGSKA (reference sequence). V was clipped by 6 bases and J by 2 bases, with 17 bases between them. CDR3 sequence (DNA): TGCAGTGCCCCCCCAGCGGCGCACACCTACGAGCAGTACTTC. The encoded protein is CSAPPAAHTYEQYF.

This clonotype showed up just once. The V and J genes are TRBV10-3 and TRBJ2-5, with 8 bases identical to TRBD2. The CDR3 is 12 residues long. V shed 8 bases, J shed 3 bases, and the junction held 2 bases outside the gene matches. CDR1 ENHRY and CDR2 SYGVKD come from the germline V gene. CDR3 sequence reads: CAISGGEETQYF. The CDR3 coding sequence is TGTGCCATCTCGGGGGGGGAAGAGACCCAGTACTTC.

This clonotype was counted a few times. The chain joins TRBV6-5 to TRBJ1-5, with D possibly being TRBD1 (6 bases). Germline V gene lookup returns CDR1 MNHEY and CDR2 SVGAGI. Trimming took off 0 bases at V and 4 bases at J, with 7 bases between the two ends. This CDR3 has 14 amino acids. Here the CDR3 DNA reads TGTGCCAGCAGTTACTCTAGGGGGAATCAGCCCCAGCATTTT. Protein: CASSYSRGNQPQHF.

The gene calls are TRBV7-9 and TRBJ2-3; D gene uncertain. The germline V and J ends were trimmed by 2 bases and 4 bases, with 10 bases remaining between them. The CDR3 runs to 14 residues. CDR1 is SEHNR and CDR2 is FQNEAQ in the germline V gene (reference sequence). The CDR3 sequence is CASSLTTNADTQYF. The CDR3 DNA reads as TGTGCCAGCAGCTTAACAACCAACGCAGATACGCAGTATTTT.

The chain carries TRBV18 and TRBJ1-2; D not resolved. V gave up 2 bases and J gave up 5 bases, with 9 bases separating them. Germline-derived CDR1 and CDR2 are KGHSH and LQKENI. The CDR3 loop spans 13 amino acids. CDR3 DNA: TGTGCCAGCTCACCATCGGCGGAATATGGCTACACCTTC. Amino acids: CASSPSAEYGYTF.

V usage is TRBV30 and J usage is TRBJ1-4, with 8 positions matching TRBD1. Germline V CDR1 and CDR2: GTSNPN, SVGIG (reference sequence). With V trimmed by 0 bases and J by 11 bases, 2 bases remained unmatched. The CDR3 runs 12 residues. The CDR3 sequence is CAWSVDRVKLFF. CDR3 coding DNA: TGTGCCTGGAGTGTGGACAGGGTTAAACTGTTTTTT.

V is TRBV12-5 and J is TRBJ2-2, with TRBD1 identical over 9 bases. Germline values: CDR1 LGHNT, CDR2 FRNRAP. The J segment lost 10 bases and the V segment lost 6 bases, leaving 9 bases of the junction unmatched. This CDR3 comprises 14 residues. Here the CDR3 reads CASGRGQGSEELFF. CDR3 DNA sequence: TGTGCTAGTGGCCGGGGACAGGGATCGGAGGAGCTGTTTTTT.

With regard to this clonotype: The junction and the germline gene differ at one end; a read error may be behind it. The chain employs TRBV29-1 and TRBJ2-5; unclear D gene. Germline V gene lookup returns CDR1 SQVTM and CDR2 ANQGSEA. The CDR3 consists of 14 residues. The CDR3 DNA reads TGCAGCTTTGAAGGTAGGAGACGGAAAGAGACCCAGTACTTC. Its translation is CSFEGRRRKETQYF.

The chain couples TRBV23-1 to TRBJ1-2; D is unclear. TRBV23-1 is sorted into the ORF group, with uncertain function. The V end was cut by 4 bases, the J end by 7 bases, with 16 bases between. This CDR3 region has 14 residues. The CDR3 bases are TGCGCCAGCAGTCGGAAGTGTCTTGGGTGTGGCTACACCTTC. Its protein is CASSRKCLGCGYTF.

This chain connects TRBV12-3 or TRBV12-4 to TRBJ2-1; no definite D call. This CDR3 is built from 14 residues. V lost 7 bases and J lost 8, with 18 bases in between. CDR3 protein: CASTLRRSRDEQFF. The CDR3 DNA is TGTGCCAGCACCCTCCGTCGGTCCAGAGATGAGCAGTTCTTC.

This chain connects TRBV2 to TRBJ2-7; 7 bases agree with TRBD2. V shed 4 bases and J 1 base; nucleotides not matched to a gene: 7. Germline CDR1 is SNHLY and CDR2 is FYNNEI. The CDR3 loop spans 15 amino acids. CDR3 in amino acids: CASSVRGGPSYEQYF. The CDR3 region has the DNA TGTGCCAGCAGTGTAAGGGGAGGGCCTTCCTACGAGCAGTACTTC.

The chain has TRBV5-6 and TRBJ1-2; 8 bases are a match to TRBD1. V was pared by 3 bases and J by 8 bases, with 3 bases of the junction left unmatched. Looked up from germline, CDR1 is SGHDT and CDR2 is YYEEEE. The CDR3 covers 12 residues. CDR3 sequence reads: CASSSAGGGYTF. The CDR3 nucleotides are TGTGCCAGCAGCTCCGCAGGGGGCGGCTACACCTTC.

The chain combines TRBV18 with TRBJ1-1, with 7 bases lining up with TRBD1. Looked up from germline, CDR1 is KGHSH and CDR2 is LQKENI. The CDR3 runs to 15 residues. Trimming removed 0 bases from V and 3 bases from J; junction bases left unmatched: 4. This CDR3 is CASSPPTGVHTEAFF. The DNA for the CDR3 is TGTGCCAGCTCACCACCTACAGGGGTGCACACTGAAGCTTTCTTT.